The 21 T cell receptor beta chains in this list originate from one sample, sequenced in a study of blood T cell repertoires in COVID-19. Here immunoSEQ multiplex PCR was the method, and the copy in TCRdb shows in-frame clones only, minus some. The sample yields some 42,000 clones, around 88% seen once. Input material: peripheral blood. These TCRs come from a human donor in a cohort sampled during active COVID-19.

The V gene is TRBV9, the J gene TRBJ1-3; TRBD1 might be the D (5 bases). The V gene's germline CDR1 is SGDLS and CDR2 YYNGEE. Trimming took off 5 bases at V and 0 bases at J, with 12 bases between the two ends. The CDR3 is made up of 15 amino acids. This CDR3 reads CASSHGGSSGNTIYF. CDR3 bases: TGTGCCAGCAGTCACGGGGGGTCCTCTGGAAACACCATATATTTT.

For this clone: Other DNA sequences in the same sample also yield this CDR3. The CDR3 here is CASSSGQGNTEAFF. DNA of the CDR3: TGTGCCAGCAGCTCGGGACAGGGGAACACTGAAGCTTTCTTT. This chain links TRBV7-9 with TRBJ1-1; 9 bases agree with TRBD1. Trimming cost V 4 bases and J 1 base; bases outside gene matches: 1. Looked up from germline, CDR1 is SEHNR and CDR2 is FQNEAQ (reference sequence). The CDR3 runs 14 residues.

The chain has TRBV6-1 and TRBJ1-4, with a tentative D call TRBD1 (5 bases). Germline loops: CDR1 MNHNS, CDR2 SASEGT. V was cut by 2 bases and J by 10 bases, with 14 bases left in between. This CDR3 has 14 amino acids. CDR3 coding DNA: TGTGCCAGCAGTGAAAGGCAGGGCGTTGGAAAACTGTTTTTT. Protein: CASSERQGVGKLFF.

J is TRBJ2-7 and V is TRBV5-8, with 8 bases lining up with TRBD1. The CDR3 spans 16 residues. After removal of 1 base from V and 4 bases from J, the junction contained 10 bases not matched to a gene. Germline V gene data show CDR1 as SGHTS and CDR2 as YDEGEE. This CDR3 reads CASSLRGRGLGYEQYF. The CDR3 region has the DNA TGTGCCAGCAGCTTGCGGGGCAGGGGGCTTGGGTACGAGCAGTACTTC. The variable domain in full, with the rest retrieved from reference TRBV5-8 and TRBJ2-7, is EAGVTQSPTHLIKTRGQQATLRCSPISGHTSVYWYQQALGLGLQFLLWYDEGEERNRGNFPPRFSGRQFPNYSSELNVNALELEDSALYLCASSLRGRGLGYEQYFGPGTRLTVT.

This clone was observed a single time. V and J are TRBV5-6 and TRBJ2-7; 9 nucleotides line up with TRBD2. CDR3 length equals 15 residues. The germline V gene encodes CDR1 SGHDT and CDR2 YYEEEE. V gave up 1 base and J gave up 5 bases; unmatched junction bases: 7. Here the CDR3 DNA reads TGTGCCAGCAGCTTGCGTAGCGGGAGTTCCGACGAGCAGTACTTC. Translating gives CASSLRSGSSDEQYF.

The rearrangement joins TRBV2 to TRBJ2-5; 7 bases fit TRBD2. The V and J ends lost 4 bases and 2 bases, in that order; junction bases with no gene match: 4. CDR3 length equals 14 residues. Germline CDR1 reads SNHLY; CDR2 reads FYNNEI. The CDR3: CASSVGLGQETQYF. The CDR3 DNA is TGTGCCAGCAGTGTAGGACTAGGACAAGAGACCCAGTACTTC.

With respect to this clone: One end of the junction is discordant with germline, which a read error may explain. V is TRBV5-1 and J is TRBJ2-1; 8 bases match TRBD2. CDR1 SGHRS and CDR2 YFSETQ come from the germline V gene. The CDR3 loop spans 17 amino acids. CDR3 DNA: TGCGCCCGCAGCTTGGGGGGCGGGGGCGGGGGGCGCGATGAGCAGTTCTTC. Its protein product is CARSLGGGGGGRDEQFF.

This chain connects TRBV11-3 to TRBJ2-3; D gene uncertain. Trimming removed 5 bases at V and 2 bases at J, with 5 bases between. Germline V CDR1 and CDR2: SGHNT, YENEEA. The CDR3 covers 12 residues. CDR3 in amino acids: CASSLNTDTQYF. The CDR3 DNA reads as TGTGCCAGCAGCCTTAACACAGATACGCAGTATTTT.

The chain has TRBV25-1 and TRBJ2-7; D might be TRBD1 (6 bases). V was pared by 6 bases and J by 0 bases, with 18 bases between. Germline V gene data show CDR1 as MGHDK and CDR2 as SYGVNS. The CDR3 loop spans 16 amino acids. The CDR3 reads CASSPKMGQVSYEQYF. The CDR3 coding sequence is TGTGCCAGCAGCCCAAAAATGGGACAAGTCTCCTACGAGCAGTACTTC.

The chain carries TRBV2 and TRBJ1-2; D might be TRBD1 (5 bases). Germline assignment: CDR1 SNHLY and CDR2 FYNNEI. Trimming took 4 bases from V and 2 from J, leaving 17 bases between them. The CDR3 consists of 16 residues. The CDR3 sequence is CASSVTGGGGNYGYTF. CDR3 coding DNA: TGTGCCAGCAGTGTCACGGGGGGAGGAGGGAACTATGGCTACACCTTC.

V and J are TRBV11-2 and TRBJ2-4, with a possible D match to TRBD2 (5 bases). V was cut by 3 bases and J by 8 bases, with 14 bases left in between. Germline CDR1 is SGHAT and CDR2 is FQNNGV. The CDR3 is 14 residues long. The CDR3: CASSFFRSADIQYF. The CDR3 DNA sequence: TGTGCCAGCAGCTTCTTCCGTAGCGCCGACATTCAGTACTTC.

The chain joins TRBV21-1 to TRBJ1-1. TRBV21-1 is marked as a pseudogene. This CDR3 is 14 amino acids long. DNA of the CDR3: TGTGCCAGCAGCAAACGGAGGGGGAACACTGAAGCTTTCTTT. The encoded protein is CASSKRRGNTEAFF.

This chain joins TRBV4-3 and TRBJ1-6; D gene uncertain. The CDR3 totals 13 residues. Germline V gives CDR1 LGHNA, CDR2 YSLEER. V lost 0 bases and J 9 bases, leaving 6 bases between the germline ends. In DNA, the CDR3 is TGCGCCAGCAGCCAAGATGTTAGTTCACCCCTCCACTTT. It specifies CASSQDVSSPLHF.

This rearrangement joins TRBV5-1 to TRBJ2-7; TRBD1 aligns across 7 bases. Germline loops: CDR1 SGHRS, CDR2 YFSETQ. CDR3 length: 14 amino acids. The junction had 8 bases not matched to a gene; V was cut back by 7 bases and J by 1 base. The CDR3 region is CASQTGTESYEQYF. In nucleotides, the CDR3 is TGCGCCAGCCAAACCGGGACAGAATCCTACGAGCAGTACTTC.

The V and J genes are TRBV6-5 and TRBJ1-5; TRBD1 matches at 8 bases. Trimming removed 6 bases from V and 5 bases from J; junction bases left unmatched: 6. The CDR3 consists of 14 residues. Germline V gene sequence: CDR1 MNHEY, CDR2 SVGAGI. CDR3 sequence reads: CASSRSGGDQPQHF. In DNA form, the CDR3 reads TGTGCCAGCAGCCGATCAGGGGGCGATCAGCCCCAGCATTTT.

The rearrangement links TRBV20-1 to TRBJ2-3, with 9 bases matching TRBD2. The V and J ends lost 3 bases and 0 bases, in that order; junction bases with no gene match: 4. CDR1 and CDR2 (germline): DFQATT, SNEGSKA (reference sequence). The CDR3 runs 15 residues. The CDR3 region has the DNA TGCAGTGCTAGTAGGGCGGGGGGGAGCACAGATACGCAGTATTTT. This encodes CSASRAGGSTDTQYF.

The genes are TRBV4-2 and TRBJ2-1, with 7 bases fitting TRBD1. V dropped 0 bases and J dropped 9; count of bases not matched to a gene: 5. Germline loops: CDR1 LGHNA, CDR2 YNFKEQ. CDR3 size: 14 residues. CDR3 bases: TGTGCCAGCAGCCAAGAGGGACAGTTTGCTGAGCAGTTCTTC. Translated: CASSQEGQFAEQFF.

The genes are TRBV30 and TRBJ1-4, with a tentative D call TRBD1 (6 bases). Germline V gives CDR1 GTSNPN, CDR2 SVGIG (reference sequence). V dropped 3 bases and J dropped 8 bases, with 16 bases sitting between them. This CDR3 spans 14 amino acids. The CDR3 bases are TGTGCCTGGAGATACGGGTATCAGGGGGAAAAACTGTTTTTT. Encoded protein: CAWRYGYQGEKLFF.

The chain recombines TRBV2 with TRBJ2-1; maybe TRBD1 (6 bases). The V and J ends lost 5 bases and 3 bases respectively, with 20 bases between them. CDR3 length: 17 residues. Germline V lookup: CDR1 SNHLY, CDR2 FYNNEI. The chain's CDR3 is CASSFRDTHSVYNEQFF. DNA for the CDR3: TGTGCCAGCAGTTTCCGGGACACCCACTCCGTCTACAATGAGCAGTTCTTC.

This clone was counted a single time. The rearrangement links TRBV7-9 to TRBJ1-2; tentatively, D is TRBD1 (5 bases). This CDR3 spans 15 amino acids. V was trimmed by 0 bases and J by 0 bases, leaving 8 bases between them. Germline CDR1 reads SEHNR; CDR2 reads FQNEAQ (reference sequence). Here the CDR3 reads CASSLARDSNYGYTF. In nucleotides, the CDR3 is TGTGCCAGCAGCTTAGCGAGGGACTCTAACTATGGCTACACCTTC.

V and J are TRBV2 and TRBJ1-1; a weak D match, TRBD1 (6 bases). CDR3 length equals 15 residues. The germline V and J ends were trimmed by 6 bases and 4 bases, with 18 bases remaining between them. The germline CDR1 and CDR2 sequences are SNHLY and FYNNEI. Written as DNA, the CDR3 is TGTGCCAGCAGGGGGAGAGGGGGAGAGGGCACTGAAGCTTTCTTT. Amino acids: CASRGRGGEGTEAFF. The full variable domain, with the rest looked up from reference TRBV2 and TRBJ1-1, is EPEVTQTPSHQVTQMGQEVILRCVPISNHLYFYWYRQILGQKVEFLVSFYNNEISEKSEIFDDQFSVERPDGSNFTLKIRSTKLEDSAMYFCASRGRGGEGTEAFFGQGTRLTVV.